This TCR beta chain is from a study of shared clonotypes between healthy human individuals. The V gene lost 3 bases and the J gene lost 6 bases, with 14 bases spanning the gap. The length of the CDR3 is 14 residues. From germline, CDR1 is MDHEN and CDR2 SYDVKM. Clones were read by immunoSEQ multiplex PCR, and TCRdb kept only the in-frame ones, dropping some. This table holds 1,100,000 or so clones, around 78% found once. Both subsets, CD45RA+ naive and CD45RA-negative memory, were split from the CD4+ cells. The TCR was taken from a man aged 18 to 30 in good health. Some clones in this sample may be carry-over from other donors' samples. Sequencing was carried out using memory CD4+ T cells from PBMCs. Stated subset: CD45RA-negative fraction. V gene TRBV28 combines with J gene TRBJ1-1; no clear D gene. The CDR3 DNA reads as TGTGCCAGCAGTTTCACGGCCACGGTCCCTGAAGCTTTCTTT. Protein product: CASSFTATVPEAFF.